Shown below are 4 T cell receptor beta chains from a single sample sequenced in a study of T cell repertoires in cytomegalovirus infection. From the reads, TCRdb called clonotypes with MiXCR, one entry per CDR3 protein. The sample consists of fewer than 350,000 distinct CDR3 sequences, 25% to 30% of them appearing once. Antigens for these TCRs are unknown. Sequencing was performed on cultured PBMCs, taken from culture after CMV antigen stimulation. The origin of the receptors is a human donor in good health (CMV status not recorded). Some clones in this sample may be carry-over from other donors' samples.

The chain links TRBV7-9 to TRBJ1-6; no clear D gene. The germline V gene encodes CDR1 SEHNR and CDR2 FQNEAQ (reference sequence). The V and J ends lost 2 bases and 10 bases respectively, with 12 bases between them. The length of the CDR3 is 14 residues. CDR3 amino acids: CASSLNPPGSPLHF. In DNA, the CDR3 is TGTGCCAGCAGCTTAAATCCCCCGGGCTCACCCCTCCACTTT.

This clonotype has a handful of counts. The DNA for the CDR3 is TGTGCCAGCAGCTCCCAGCAGTGGACAGGCTTTGCTTTCTTT. Encoded protein: CASSSQQWTGFAFF. The chain combines TRBV5-6 with TRBJ1-1; 7 bases are a match to TRBD1. The germline V gene has CDR1 SGHDT and CDR2 YYEEEE. The CDR3 is 14 amino acids. V lost 3 bases to trimming and J lost 11 bases; unmatched junction nucleotides: 13.

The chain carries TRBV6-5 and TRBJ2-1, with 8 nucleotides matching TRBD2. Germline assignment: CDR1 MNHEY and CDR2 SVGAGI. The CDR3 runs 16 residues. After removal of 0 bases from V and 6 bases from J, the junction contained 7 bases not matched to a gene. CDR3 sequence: CASSYSRGGTSNEQFF. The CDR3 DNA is TGTGCCAGCAGTTACTCGAGGGGGGGGACTAGCAATGAGCAGTTCTTC.

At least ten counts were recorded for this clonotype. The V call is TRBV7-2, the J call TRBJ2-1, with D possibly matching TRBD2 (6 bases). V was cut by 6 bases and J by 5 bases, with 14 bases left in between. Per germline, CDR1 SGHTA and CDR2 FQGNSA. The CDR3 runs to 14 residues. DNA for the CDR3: TGTGCCAGCAGTTCCCGGAGGGGAAACAATGAGCAGTTCTTC. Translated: CASSSRRGNNEQFF.